The 14 T cell receptor beta chains given below trace back to one sample, sequenced in a study of vaccination and CD4 T cells after COVID-19. These TCRs' antigens remain unknown. Oncomine TCR Beta short-read sequencing was applied to DNA from cultured CD4+ T cells. TCRdb used MiXCR to reprocess the PCR reads, holding one entry per CDR3 protein. The sample consists of roughly 20,000 distinct CDR3 sequences, over 45% of them appearing once. Treatment reported: 10-day PBMC culture with coronavirus spike peptide pools or control peptides (ViraFEST assay). The sample in question was CD4+ T cells from blood, cultured in vitro, obtained before SARS-CoV-2 vaccination. All receptors derive from a human donor who had recovered from COVID-19.

V is TRBV6-2 or TRBV6-3 and J is TRBJ2-1, with D perhaps matching TRBD2 (7 bases). CDR1 is MNHEY and CDR2 is SVGEGT in the germline V gene. The CDR3 has 15 residues. Deletions cut 7 bases from V and 9 bases from J, with 22 bases between. The CDR3 coding sequence is TGTGCCAGCACCTCCGATGTTGGGGGCGGGAGTGAGCAGTTCTTC. Its protein product is CASTSDVGGGSEQFF.

In its sample, this clonotype was seen once. The genes are TRBV20-1 and TRBJ1-5; perhaps TRBD1 as D (5 bases). Trimming removed 4 bases from V and 0 bases from J, with 10 bases in between. CDR3 size: 14 residues. CDR1 is DFQATT, CDR2 SNEGSKA, per germline (reference sequence). The CDR3 reads CSAIRQLSNQPQHF. Here the CDR3 DNA reads TGCAGTGCTATCCGACAGCTTAGCAATCAGCCCCAGCATTTT.

The rearrangement joins TRBV25-1 to TRBJ1-2, with D hard to call. The V end lost 4 bases, the J end lost 2 bases, and 5 bases lay between the germline ends. The CDR3 has 12 amino acids. From germline, CDR1 is MGHDK and CDR2 SYGVNS. In nucleotides, the CDR3 is TGTGCCAGCAGTGCCACGAACTATGGCTACACCTTC. Protein sequence: CASSATNYGYTF.

This clonotype showed up just a few times. This rearrangement joins TRBV6-4 to TRBJ1-2; D is perhaps TRBD1 (6 bases). This CDR3 comprises 15 residues. Deletions cut 1 base from V and 10 bases from J, with 19 bases between. Germline V gene lookup returns CDR1 MRHNA and CDR2 SNTAGT. The CDR3 reads CASSDFWAQGGDYTF. CDR3 DNA sequence: TGTGCCAGCAGTGACTTCTGGGCACAGGGAGGTGACTACACCTTC.

Only one count was recorded for this clonotype. The V gene is TRBV7-9, the J gene TRBJ1-2, with unresolved D. Trimming stripped 5 bases from V and 2 bases from J, with 15 bases between. Germline V gene lookup returns CDR1 SEHNR and CDR2 FQNEAQ (reference sequence). This CDR3 is built from 15 residues. CDR3 region: CASSPDGGINYGYTF. The CDR3 DNA follows: TGTGCCAGCAGCCCGGATGGAGGGATCAACTATGGCTACACCTTC.

The chain combines TRBV20-1 with TRBJ1-6; D unclear. Trimming took off 3 bases at V and 7 bases at J, with 10 bases between the two ends. Germline V CDR1 and CDR2: DFQATT, SNEGSKA (reference sequence). The CDR3 is made up of 13 amino acids. The CDR3 sequence: CSARSSGNSPLHF. CDR3 bases: TGCAGTGCTAGGAGTTCTGGGAATTCACCCCTCCACTTT.

The table lists this clonotype with a count of one. The chain joins TRBV19 to TRBJ2-5; TRBD1 agrees at 9 bases. Trimming at V came to 5 bases and at J to 1 base, leaving 11 bases not matched to a gene. In germline, CDR1 is LNHDA, CDR2 SQIVND (reference sequence). This CDR3 is built from 17 residues. The CDR3 DNA reads TGTGCCAGTAGTTCACGAGCCGGGACAGGGTCCCAAGAGACCCAGTACTTC. Residues: CASSSRAGTGSQETQYF.

The V and J genes are TRBV7-3 and TRBJ2-5; D assignment may be TRBD1 or TRBD2 (5 bases each). V lost 4 bases to trimming and J lost 4 bases, with 10 bases between them. Per the germline V gene, CDR1 is SGHTA and CDR2 is FQGTGA. This CDR3 contains 13 residues. The CDR3 sequence is CASSSKGRETQYF. The CDR3 DNA follows: TGTGCCAGCAGCTCTAAGGGGAGAGAGACCCAGTACTTC. Complete variable domain (other parts from reference TRBV7-3 and TRBJ2-5): GAGVSQTPSNKVTEKGKYVELRCDPISGHTALYWYRQSLGQGPEFLIYFQGTGAADDSGLPNDRFFAVRPEGSVSTLKIQRTERGDSAVYLCASSSKGRETQYFGPGTRLLVL.

Only a few counts were recorded for this clonotype. The rearrangement uses TRBV6-1 and TRBJ1-5, with D possibly being TRBD1 (5 bases). CDR1 is MNHNS, CDR2 SASEGT, per germline. The V gene lost 11 bases and the J gene lost 2 bases, with 13 bases spanning the gap. This CDR3 is 13 amino acids long. The CDR3 region has the DNA TGTGCCGGGGGGAGGAGGGGCAATCAGCCCCAGCATTTT. This gives the protein CAGGRRGNQPQHF.

The chain combines TRBV7-2 with TRBJ2-2, with a possible D match to TRBD2 (5 bases). The germline gives CDR1 SGHTA, CDR2 FQGNSA. Trimming cost V 8 bases and J 5 bases, with 18 bases left between them. The length of the CDR3 is 15 residues. CDR3 protein: CASADLRAGTGELFF. The CDR3 DNA follows: TGTGCCAGCGCTGATCTGAGGGCCGGGACCGGGGAGCTGTTTTTT.

The rearrangement links TRBV19 to TRBJ2-7; D tentatively fits TRBD1 or TRBD2 (5 bases each). The length of the CDR3 is 15 residues. The V end was cut by 5 bases, the J end by 4 bases, with 18 bases between. CDR1 and CDR2 from the germline V gene are LNHDA and SQIVND (reference sequence). The CDR3 loop is CASSRAVGGGYEQYF. As DNA, the CDR3 is TGTGCCAGTAGTCGCGCCGTAGGTGGGGGTTACGAGCAGTACTTC.

The chain recombines TRBV19 with TRBJ1-6, with D possibly matching TRBD1 (6 bases). Trimming took off 5 bases at V and 8 bases at J, with 16 bases between the two ends. Germline-derived CDR1 and CDR2 are LNHDA and SQIVND (reference sequence). The CDR3 totals 15 residues. CDR3 DNA sequence: TGTGCCAGTAGTCTACAGGGTCTAAGCGATTCACCCCTCCACTTT. This codes for CASSLQGLSDSPLHF.

The chain carries TRBV6-1 and TRBJ1-5; D uncertain. The CDR3 has 12 amino acids. Germline V gene sequence: CDR1 MNHNS, CDR2 SASEGT. Trimming took 3 bases from V and 7 from J, leaving 7 bases between them. CDR3 coding DNA: TGTGCCAGCAGTGACGGGCCCCAGCCCCAGCATTTT. This gives the protein CASSDGPQPQHF.

The chain recombines TRBV20-1 with TRBJ1-2; 8 positions match TRBD1. V lost 2 bases, J lost 10 bases, and 12 bases stayed unmatched. CDR3 length equals 14 residues. From germline, CDR1 is DFQATT and CDR2 SNEGSKA (reference sequence). The CDR3 sequence is CSARLSGQGADYTF. DNA of the CDR3: TGCAGTGCTAGACTTTCAGGGCAGGGGGCCGACTACACCTTC.